This is a list of T cell receptor beta chains from one sample in a study of T cells after yellow fever vaccination. TCRdb fed the 5' RACE reads into MiXCR, producing one record per CDR3 protein. The table records 200,000 to 250,000 distinct CDR3 sequences, less than 9% of them present only once. The sample here was CD4+ T cells sorted from PBMCs, taken 15 days after the yellow fever booster vaccination. All receptors come from a man aged 25-45 years who received the YFV17D yellow fever vaccine. Both conserved end residues are part of each CDR3. D genes are given only for firm matches.

J gene,V gene,D gene,CDR3 protein
TRBJ2-1,TRBV6-2/TRBV6-3,.,CASRDTREQFF
TRBJ2-3,TRBV12-3/TRBV12-4,.,CAISTDTQYF
TRBJ2-1,TRBV20-1,.,CSARGGFTYNEQFF
TRBJ2-3,TRBV27,.,CASRAWGTDTQYF
TRBJ2-1,TRBV4-3,TRBD1,CASSPRAGGGEQFF
TRBJ2-2,TRBV21-1,.,CASTYRGQGVPGELFF
TRBJ2-2,TRBV5-6,TRBD2,CASSWRTSGRKNGELFF
TRBJ2-7,TRBV6-1,TRBD2,CASSKLAGRLAVRYEQYF
TRBJ2-5,TRBV5-5,.,CASSFVVGSNVLQETQYF
TRBJ2-4,TRBV7-2,.,CASSFFGYLGNIQYF
TRBJ2-7,TRBV5-1,.,CASSLTSSYEQYF
TRBJ2-2,TRBV30,.,CAWTAGPLTNTGELFF
TRBJ2-5,TRBV28,TRBD2,CTSSLWREAPLQETQYF
TRBJ1-3,TRBV7-2,.,CASSLGPGRSGNTIYF